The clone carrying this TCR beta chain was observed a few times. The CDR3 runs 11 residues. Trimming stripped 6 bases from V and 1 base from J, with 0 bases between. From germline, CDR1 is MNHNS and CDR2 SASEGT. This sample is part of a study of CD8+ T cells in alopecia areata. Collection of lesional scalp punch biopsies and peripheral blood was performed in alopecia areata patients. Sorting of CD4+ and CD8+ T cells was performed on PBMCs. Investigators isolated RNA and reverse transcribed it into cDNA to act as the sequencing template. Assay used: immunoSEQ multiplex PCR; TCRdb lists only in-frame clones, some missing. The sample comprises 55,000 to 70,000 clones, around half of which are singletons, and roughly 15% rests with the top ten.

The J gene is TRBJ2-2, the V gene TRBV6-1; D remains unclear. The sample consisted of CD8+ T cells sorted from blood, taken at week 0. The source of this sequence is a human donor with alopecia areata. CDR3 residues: CASRNTGELFF. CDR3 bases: TGTGCCAGCAGGAACACCGGGGAGCTGTTTTTT.